The T cell receptor beta chain described here comes from a study of blood T cells in healthy people across ages. V dropped 7 bases and J dropped 0; count of bases not matched to a gene: 3. There are 15 residues in the CDR3. The germline V gene encodes CDR1 PRHDT and CDR2 FYEKMQ (reference sequence). The total RNA that was extracted per sample amounted to at least 5 micrograms. The authors ran a second PCR of about 7 to 11 cycles using a sample-barcoded 5' primer and a J-beta primer mix. All samples gave at least 2.5 million CDR3-containing paired-end reads. MiXCR, run by TCRdb on the 5' RACE reads, gives a single entry per CDR3 protein. This table has some 790,000 distinct CDR3 sequences, more than 25% appearing once.

The sequencing input was blood. The sequence derives from an elderly woman in good health. The chain carries TRBV13 and TRBJ2-6, with TRBD1 matching over 7 bases. The CDR3 spells CASTQGVSGANVLTF. CDR3 DNA: TGTGCCAGCACCCAGGGGGTCTCTGGGGCCAACGTCCTGACTTTC.